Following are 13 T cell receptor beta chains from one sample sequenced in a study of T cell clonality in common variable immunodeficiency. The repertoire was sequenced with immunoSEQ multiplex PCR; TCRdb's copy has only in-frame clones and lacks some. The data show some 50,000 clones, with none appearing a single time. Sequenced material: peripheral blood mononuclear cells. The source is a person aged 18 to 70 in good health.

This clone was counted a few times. CDR3 amino acids: CASTEPGADTQYF. Partial CDR3 DNA: TGTGCCAGCACTGAGCCCGGGGCAGATACG. The chain links TRBV6-2 or TRBV6-3 to TRBJ2-3; D possibly corresponds to TRBD2 (5 bases). Read sequence stops 3 residues before the CDR3 end, and the germline J gene provides the missing end. The V gene's germline CDR1 is MNHEY and CDR2 SVGEGT. The CDR3 length is 13 residues. V lost 7 bases, J lost 4 bases, and 12 bases lay in between.

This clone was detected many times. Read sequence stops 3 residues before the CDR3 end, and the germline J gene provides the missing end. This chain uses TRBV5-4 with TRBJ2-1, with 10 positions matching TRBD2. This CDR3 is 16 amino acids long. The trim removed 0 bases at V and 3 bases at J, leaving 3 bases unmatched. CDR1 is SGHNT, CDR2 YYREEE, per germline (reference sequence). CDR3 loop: CASSLELAGVYNEQFF. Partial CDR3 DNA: TGTGCCAGCAGCTTGGAGCTAGCGGGGGTCTACAATGAG.

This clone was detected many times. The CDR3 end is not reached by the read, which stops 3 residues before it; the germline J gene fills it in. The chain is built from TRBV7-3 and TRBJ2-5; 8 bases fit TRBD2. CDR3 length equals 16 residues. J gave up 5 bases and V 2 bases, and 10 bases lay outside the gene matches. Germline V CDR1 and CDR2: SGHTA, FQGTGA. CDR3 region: CASSLGPTSEWETQYF. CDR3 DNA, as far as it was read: TGTGCCAGCAGCTTAGGACCGACTAGCGAGTGGGAGACC.

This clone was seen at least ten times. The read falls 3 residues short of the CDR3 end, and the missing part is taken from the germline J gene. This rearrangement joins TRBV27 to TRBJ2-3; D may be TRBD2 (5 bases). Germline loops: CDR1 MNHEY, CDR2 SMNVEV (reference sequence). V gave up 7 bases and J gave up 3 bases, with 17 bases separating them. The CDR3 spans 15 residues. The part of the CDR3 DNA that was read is TGTGCCAGCACCCCTATCGCGGGCCTAACAGATACG. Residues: CASTPIAGLTDT. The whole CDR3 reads CASTPIAGLTDTQYF.

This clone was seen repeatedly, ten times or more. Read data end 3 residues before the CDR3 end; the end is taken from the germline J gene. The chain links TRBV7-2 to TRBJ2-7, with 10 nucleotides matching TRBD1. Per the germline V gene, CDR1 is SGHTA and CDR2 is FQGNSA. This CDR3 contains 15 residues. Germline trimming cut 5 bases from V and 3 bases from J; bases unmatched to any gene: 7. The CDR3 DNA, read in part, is TGTGCCAGCAGCCTCGGACAGGGGGTTAGCTACGAG. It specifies CASSLGQGVSYE. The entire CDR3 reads CASSLGQGVSYEQYF.

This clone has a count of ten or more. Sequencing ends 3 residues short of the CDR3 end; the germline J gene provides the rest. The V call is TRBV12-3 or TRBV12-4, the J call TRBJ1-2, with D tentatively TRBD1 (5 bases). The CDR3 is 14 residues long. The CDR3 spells CASRGDGLGRGYTF. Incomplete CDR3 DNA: TGTGCCAGCCGCGGGGACGGCTTGGGTCGGGGC.

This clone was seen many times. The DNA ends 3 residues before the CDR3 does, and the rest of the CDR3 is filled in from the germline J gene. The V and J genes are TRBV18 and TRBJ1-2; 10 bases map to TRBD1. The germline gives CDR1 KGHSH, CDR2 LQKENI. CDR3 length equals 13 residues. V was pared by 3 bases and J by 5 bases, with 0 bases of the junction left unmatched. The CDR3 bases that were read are TGTGCCAGCTCACCGGACAGGGGGTATGGC. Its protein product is CASSPDRGYG. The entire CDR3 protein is CASSPDRGYGYTF.

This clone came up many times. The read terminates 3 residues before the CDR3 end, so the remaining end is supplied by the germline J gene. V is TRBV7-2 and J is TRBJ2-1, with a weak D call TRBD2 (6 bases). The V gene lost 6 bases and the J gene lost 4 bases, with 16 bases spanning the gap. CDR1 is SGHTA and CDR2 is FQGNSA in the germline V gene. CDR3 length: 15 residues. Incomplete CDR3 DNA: TGTGCCAGCAGGGAGGGTGGCAGGAAATACAATGAG. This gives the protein CASREGGRKYNE. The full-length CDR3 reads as CASREGGRKYNEQFF.

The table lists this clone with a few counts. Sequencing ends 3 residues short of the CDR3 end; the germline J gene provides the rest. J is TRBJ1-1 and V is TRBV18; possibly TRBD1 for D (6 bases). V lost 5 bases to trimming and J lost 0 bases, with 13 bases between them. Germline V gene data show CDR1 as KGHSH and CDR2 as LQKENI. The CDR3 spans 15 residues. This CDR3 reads CASSVAGDMNTEAFF. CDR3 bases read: TGTGCCAGCTCAGTGGCAGGGGATATGAACACTGAA.

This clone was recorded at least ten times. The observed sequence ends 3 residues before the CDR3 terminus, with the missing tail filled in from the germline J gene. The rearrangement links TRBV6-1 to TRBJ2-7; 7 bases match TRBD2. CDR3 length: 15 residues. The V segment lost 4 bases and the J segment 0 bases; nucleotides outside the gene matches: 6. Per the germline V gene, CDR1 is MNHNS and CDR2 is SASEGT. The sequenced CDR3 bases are TGTGCCAGCAGTGTTGCGGGAGCCAGCTCCTACGAG. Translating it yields CASSVAGASSYE. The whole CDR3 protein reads CASSVAGASSYEQYF.

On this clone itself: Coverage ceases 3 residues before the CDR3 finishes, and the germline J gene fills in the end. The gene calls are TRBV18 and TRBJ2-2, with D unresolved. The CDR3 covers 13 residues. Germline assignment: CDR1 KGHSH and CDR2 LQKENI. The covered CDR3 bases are TGTGCCAGCTCACCACCAGACAATTCACCG. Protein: CASSPPDNSP. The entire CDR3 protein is CASSPPDNSPLFF.

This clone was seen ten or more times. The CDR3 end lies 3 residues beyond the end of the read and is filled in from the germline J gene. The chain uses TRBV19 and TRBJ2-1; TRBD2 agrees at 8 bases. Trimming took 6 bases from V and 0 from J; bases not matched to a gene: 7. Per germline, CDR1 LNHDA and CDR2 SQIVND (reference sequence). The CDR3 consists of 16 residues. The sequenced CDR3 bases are TGTGCCAGTAGAACCTATAGCGGGAACTCCTACAATGAG. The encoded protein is CASRTYSGNSYNE. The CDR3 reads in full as CASRTYSGNSYNEQFF.

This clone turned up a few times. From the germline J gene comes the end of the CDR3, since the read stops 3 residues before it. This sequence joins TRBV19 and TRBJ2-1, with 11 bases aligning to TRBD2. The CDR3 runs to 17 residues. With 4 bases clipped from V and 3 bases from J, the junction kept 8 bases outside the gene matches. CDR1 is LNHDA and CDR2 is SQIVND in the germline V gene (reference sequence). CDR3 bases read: TGTGCCAGTAGTAAACATACGGGACTAGCGGACTACAATGAG. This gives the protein CASSKHTGLADYNE. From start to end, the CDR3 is CASSKHTGLADYNEQFF.